A single sample gave rise to the 15 T cell receptor beta chains below, sequenced in a study of blood T cell repertoires in COVID-19. Clones were sequenced by immunoSEQ multiplex PCR, and TCRdb holds only the in-frame ones, with some missing. The table shows roughly 74,000 clones, with more than 85% occurring only once. Input material: PBMCs or T cells enriched from blood (not recorded which). The receptors come from a woman between 45 and 65 years old with acute COVID-19.

The chain couples TRBV29-1 to TRBJ2-7; D is unclear. The CDR3 contains 15 residues. Germline values: CDR1 SQVTM, CDR2 ANQGSEA. The V gene lost 6 bases and the J gene lost 4 bases, with 22 bases spanning the gap. The CDR3 loop reads CSVLKLARLRYEQYF. DNA for the CDR3: TGCAGCGTACTGAAACTCGCCAGATTGCGGTACGAGCAGTACTTC.

This rearrangement joins TRBV11-2 to TRBJ2-2; TRBD1 matches 8 bases. Germline CDR1 is SGHAT and CDR2 is FQNNGV. The CDR3 contains 16 residues. J was trimmed by 6 bases and V by 5 bases; bases with no gene match: 11. The CDR3 DNA reads TGTGCCAGCAGCAGACGCAGGGGGCACGGAGCCGGGGAGCTGTTTTTT. Amino acids: CASSRRRGHGAGELFF.

This chain joins TRBV19 and TRBJ1-1, with TRBD1 as a possible D gene (5 bases). CDR3 size: 15 residues. V lost 6 bases, J lost 4 bases, and 18 bases lay in between. Germline CDR1 and CDR2: LNHDA and SQIVND (reference sequence). CDR3 loop: CASRWVGGFGTEAFF. CDR3 coding DNA: TGTGCCAGTAGATGGGTGGGGGGGTTTGGCACTGAAGCTTTCTTT.

This chain uses TRBV28 with TRBJ1-2, with D perhaps TRBD1 (6 bases). Between the trimmed V and J ends, which lost 6 bases and 4 bases, there was a span of 15 bases. Per the germline V gene, CDR1 is MDHEN and CDR2 is SYDVKM. There are 14 residues in the CDR3. In nucleotides, the CDR3 is TGTGCCAGCAGCCCAGGGGATCTCTTCTATGGCTACACCTTC. It yields the protein CASSPGDLFYGYTF.

The chain carries TRBV29-1 and TRBJ2-7, with D perhaps TRBD2 (5 bases). Germline values: CDR1 SQVTM, CDR2 ANQGSEA. The V end was cut by 4 bases, the J end by 0 bases, with 16 bases between. There are 15 residues in the CDR3. Here the CDR3 DNA reads TGCAGCGTTGTATCTCTAGAAGACTACTCCTACGAGCAGTACTTC. This encodes CSVVSLEDYSYEQYF.

V and J are TRBV11-2 and TRBJ1-1; 10 bases are shared with TRBD1. The CDR3 extends over 18 amino acids. Germline V gene lookup returns CDR1 SGHAT and CDR2 FQNNGV. With V trimmed by 0 bases and J by 5 bases, 12 bases remained unmatched. The CDR3 region has the DNA TGTGCCAGCAGCTTAGATTTCGACCGGGACAGGGGTTGGACTGAAGCTTTCTTT. Protein sequence: CASSLDFDRDRGWTEAFF.

V usage is TRBV5-5 and J usage is TRBJ2-7; TRBD1 matches 7 bases. CDR3 size: 15 residues. The V and J ends lost 4 bases and 3 bases, in that order; junction bases with no gene match: 10. Germline values: CDR1 SGHKS, CDR2 YYEKEE (reference sequence). In DNA, the CDR3 is TGTGCCAGCAGCGCAAGGGACAGTATATACTACGAGCAGTACTTC. This encodes CASSARDSIYYEQYF.

The rearrangement uses TRBV30 and TRBJ2-3, with 15 bases identical to TRBD2. The germline CDR1 and CDR2 sequences are GTSNPN and SVGIG (reference sequence). This CDR3 is 16 amino acids long. The junction had 5 bases not matched to a gene; V was cut back by 1 base and J by 6 bases. The CDR3 loop reads CAWSAGLAGGGDTQYF. The DNA of the CDR3 is TGTGCCTGGAGTGCGGGACTAGCGGGAGGTGGTGATACGCAGTATTTT.

This clone was seen only a few times. This same CDR3 is encoded by further DNA sequences in the sample. In DNA, the CDR3 is TGTGCCAGCAGCCAACGAGGGTCGGGAAACACCATATATTTT. Protein product: CASSQRGSGNTIYF. This rearrangement joins TRBV7-9 to TRBJ1-3, with D unclear. V lost 5 bases to trimming and J lost 4 bases, with 12 bases between them. This CDR3 has 14 amino acids. CDR1 SEHNR and CDR2 FQNEAQ come from the germline V gene (reference sequence).

The V and J genes are TRBV12-2 and TRBJ2-7; no check of the table's D call, TRBD1, against the DNA was made. TRBV12-2 is a known pseudogene. The CDR3 length is 16 residues. CDR3 protein: CASRTPDRGLYYEQYF. DNA of the CDR3: TGTGCAAGTCGCACGCCGGACAGGGGGCTTTACTACGAGCAGTACTTC.

V and J are TRBV7-2 and TRBJ1-3; tentative D call: TRBD1 (6 bases). The CDR3 extends over 15 amino acids. The V end lost 5 bases, the J end lost 4 bases, and 15 bases lay between the germline ends. From germline, CDR1 is SGHTA and CDR2 FQGNSA. CDR3 bases: TGTGCCAGCAGCCTTAGAGGCAGGGGCGGAAACACCATATATTTT. Residues: CASSLRGRGGNTIYF.

This chain uses TRBV6-1 with TRBJ2-7; D may be TRBD2 (6 bases). CDR1 and CDR2 from the germline V gene are MNHNS and SASEGT. Trimming pared 2 bases from V and 3 bases from J, leaving 8 bases between. This CDR3 is built from 13 residues. The CDR3: CASSEWGDYEQYF. CDR3 in DNA: TGTGCCAGCAGTGAATGGGGGGACTACGAGCAGTACTTC.

The rearrangement joins TRBV27 to TRBJ1-4, with 9 bases that match TRBD1. The V segment lost 5 bases and the J segment 6 bases; nucleotides outside the gene matches: 7. Looked up from germline, CDR1 is MNHEY and CDR2 is SMNVEV (reference sequence). The CDR3 consists of 15 residues. CDR3 sequence: CASSPTDRGHEKLFF. CDR3 sequence (DNA): TGTGCCAGCAGTCCCACGGACAGGGGCCATGAAAAACTGTTTTTT.

The chain couples TRBV7-2 to TRBJ2-7, with D possibly TRBD2 on 5 matching bases. Germline V CDR1 and CDR2: SGHTA, FQGNSA. Trimming pared 0 bases from V and 3 bases from J, leaving 9 bases between. The CDR3 extends over 14 amino acids. CDR3 nucleotide sequence: TGTGCCAGCAGCTTAGCCGGGGTGGTCTACGAGCAGTACTTC. As protein: CASSLAGVVYEQYF.

The chain uses TRBV9 and TRBJ2-7; possible D gene TRBD2, 8 bases. Trimming pared 3 bases from V and 12 bases from J, leaving 28 bases between. This CDR3 region has 16 residues. Germline V gene sequence: CDR1 SGDLS, CDR2 YYNGEE. CDR3: CASSETSGQVPIPLYF. DNA for the CDR3: TGTGCCAGCAGCGAAACTAGCGGACAGGTACCCATCCCCCTGTACTTC.